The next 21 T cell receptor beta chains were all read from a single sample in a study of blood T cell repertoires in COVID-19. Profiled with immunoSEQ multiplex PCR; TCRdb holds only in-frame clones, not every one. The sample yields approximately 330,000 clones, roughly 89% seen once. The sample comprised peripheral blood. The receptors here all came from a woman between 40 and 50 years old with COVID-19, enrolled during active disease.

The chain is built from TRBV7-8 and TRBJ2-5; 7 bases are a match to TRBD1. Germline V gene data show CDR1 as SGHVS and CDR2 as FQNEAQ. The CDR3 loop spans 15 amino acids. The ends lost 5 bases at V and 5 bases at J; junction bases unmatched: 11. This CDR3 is CASSPRTGLGETQYF. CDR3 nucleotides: TGTGCCAGCAGCCCCCGGACAGGCCTGGGGGAGACCCAGTACTTC.

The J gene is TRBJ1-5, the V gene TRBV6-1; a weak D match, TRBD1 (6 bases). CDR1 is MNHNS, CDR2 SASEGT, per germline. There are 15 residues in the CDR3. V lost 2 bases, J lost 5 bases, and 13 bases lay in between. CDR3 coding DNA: TGTGCCAGCAGTGAAATAAATCACAGGGATCAGCCCCAGCATTTT. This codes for CASSEINHRDQPQHF.

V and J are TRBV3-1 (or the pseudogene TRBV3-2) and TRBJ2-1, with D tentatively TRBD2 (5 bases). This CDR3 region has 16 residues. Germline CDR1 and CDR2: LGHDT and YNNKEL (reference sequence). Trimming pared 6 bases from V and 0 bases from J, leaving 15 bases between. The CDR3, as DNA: TGTGCCAGCAGGCCCGGACTCTTTAGCTCCTACAATGAGCAGTTCTTC. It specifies CASRPGLFSSYNEQFF.

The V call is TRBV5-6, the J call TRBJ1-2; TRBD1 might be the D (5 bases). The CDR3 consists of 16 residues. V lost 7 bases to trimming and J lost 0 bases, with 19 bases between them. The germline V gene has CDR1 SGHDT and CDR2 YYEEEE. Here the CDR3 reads CASDNRRASPNYGYTF. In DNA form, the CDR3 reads TGTGCCAGCGATAACAGGAGGGCTTCCCCTAACTATGGCTACACCTTC.

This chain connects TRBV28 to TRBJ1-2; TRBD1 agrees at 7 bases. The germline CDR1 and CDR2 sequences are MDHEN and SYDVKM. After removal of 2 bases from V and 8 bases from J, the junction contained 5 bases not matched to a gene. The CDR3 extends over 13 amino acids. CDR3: CASSLDRVAGYTF. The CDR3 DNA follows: TGTGCCAGCAGTTTAGACAGGGTAGCGGGCTACACCTTC.

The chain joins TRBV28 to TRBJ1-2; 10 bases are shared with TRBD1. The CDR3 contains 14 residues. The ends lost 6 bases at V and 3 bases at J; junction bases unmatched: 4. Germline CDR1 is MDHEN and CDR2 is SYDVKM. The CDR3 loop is CASSPGQGYYGYTF. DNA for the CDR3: TGTGCCAGCAGCCCGGGACAGGGGTACTATGGCTACACCTTC.

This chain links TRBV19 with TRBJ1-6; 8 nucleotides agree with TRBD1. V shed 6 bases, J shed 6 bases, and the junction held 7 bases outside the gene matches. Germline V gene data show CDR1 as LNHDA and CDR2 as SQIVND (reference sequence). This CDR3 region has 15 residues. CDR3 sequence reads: CASRTGTGFNSPLHF. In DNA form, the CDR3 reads TGTGCCAGTAGAACCGGGACAGGATTTAATTCACCCCTCCACTTT.

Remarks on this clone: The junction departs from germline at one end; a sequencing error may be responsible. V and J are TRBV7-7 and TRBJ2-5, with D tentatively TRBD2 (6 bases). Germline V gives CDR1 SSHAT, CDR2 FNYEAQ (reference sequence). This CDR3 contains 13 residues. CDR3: CASSFGTLETQYF. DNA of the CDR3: TGTGCTAGCAGCTTCGGGACTCTAGAGACCCAGTACTTC. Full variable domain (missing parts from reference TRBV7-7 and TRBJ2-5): GAGVSQSPRYKVTKRGQDVTLRCDPISSHATLYWYQQALGQGPEFLTYFNYEAQPDKSGLPSDRFSAERPEGSISTLTIQRTEQRDSAMYRCASSFGTLETQYFGPGTRLLVL.

Written as DNA, the CDR3 is TGTGCCAGCAGCAAGGAGGGCCACGAAGCTTTCTTT. Translation gives CASSKEGHEAFF. The chain combines TRBV11-2 with TRBJ1-1, with D hard to call. Germline V gene data show CDR1 as SGHAT and CDR2 as FQNNGV. This CDR3 region has 12 residues. V was shortened by 5 bases and J by 8 bases, with 12 bases between the two germline ends.

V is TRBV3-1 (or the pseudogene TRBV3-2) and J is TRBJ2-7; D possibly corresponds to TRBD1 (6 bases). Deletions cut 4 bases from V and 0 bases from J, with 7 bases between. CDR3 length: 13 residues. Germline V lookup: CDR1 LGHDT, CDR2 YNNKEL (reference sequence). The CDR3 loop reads CASSRDTSYEQYF. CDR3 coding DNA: TGTGCCAGCAGCCGGGACACCTCCTACGAGCAGTACTTC.

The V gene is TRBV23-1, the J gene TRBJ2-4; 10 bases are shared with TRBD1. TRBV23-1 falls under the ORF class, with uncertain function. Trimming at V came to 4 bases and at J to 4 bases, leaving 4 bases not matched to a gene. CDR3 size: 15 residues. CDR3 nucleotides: TGCGCCAGCAGTCGCGGACAGGGGGGAAAAAACATTCAGTACTTC. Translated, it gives CASSRGQGGKNIQYF.

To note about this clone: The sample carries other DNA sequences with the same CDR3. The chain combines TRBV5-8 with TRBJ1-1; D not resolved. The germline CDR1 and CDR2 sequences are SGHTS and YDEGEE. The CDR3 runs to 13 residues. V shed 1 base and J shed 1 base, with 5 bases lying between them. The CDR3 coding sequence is TGTGCCAGCAGCTTGCTCAGGAACACTGAAGCTTTCTTT. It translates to CASSLLRNTEAFF.

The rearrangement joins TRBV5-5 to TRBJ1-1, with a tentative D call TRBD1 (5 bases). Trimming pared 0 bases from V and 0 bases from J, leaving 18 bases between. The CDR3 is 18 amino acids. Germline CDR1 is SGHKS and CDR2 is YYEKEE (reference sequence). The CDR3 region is CASSLVDIGGSVNTEAFF. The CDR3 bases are TGTGCCAGCAGCTTGGTGGACATCGGGGGGTCGGTGAACACTGAAGCTTTCTTT.

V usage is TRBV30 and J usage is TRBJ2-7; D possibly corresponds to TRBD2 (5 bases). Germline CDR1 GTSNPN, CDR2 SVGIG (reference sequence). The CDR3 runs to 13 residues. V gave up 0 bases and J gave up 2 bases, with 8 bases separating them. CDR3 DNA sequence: TGTGCCTGGAGTGTACGAGGGCCCTACGAGCAGTACTTC. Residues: CAWSVRGPYEQYF. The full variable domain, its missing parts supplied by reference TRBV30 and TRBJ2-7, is SQTIHQWPATLVQPVGSPLSLECTVEGTSNPNLYWYRQAAGRGLQLLFYSVGIGQISSEVPQNLSASRPQDRQFILSSKKLLLSDSGFYLCAWSVRGPYEQYFGPGTRLTVT.

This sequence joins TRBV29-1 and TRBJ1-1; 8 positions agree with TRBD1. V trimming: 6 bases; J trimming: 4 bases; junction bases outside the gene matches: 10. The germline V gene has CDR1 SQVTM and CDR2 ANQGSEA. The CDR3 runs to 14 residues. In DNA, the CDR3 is TGCAGCGTGCGGGCAGGGGGCGCAGGCACTGAAGCTTTCTTT. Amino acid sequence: CSVRAGGAGTEAFF.

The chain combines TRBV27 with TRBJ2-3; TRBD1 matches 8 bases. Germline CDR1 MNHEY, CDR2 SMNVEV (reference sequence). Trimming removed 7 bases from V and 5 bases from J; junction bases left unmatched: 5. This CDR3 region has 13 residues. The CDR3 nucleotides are TGTGCCAGCACGCGACAGGGGATAGATACGCAGTATTTT. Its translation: CASTRQGIDTQYF.

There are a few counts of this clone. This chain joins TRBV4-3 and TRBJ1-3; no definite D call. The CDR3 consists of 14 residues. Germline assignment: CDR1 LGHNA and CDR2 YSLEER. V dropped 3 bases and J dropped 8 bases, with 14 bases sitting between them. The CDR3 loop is CASSHGRLWDTIYF. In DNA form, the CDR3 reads TGCGCCAGCAGCCATGGCAGGCTGTGGGACACCATATATTTT.

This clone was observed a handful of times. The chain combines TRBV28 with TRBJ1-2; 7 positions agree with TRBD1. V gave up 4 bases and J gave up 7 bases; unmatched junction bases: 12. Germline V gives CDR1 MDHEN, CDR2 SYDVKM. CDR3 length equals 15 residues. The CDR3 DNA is TGTGCCAGCAGTTGGGGGCCAGACAGGGAGGTTGGCTACACCTTC. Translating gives CASSWGPDREVGYTF.

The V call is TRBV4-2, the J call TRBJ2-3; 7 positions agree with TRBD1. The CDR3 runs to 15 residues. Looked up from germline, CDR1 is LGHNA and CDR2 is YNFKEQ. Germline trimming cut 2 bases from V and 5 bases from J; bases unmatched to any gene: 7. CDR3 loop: CASSQHWTGGDTQYF. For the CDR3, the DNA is TGTGCCAGCAGCCAACATTGGACAGGAGGAGATACGCAGTATTTT.

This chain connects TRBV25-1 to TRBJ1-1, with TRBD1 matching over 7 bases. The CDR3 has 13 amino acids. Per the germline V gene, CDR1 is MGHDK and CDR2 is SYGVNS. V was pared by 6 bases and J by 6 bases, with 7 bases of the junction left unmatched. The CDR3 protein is CASSFRGLAEAFF. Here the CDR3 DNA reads TGTGCCAGCAGCTTTAGGGGGCTCGCTGAAGCTTTCTTT. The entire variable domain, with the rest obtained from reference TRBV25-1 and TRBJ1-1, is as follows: EADIYQTPRYLVIGTGKKITLECSQTMGHDKMYWYQQDPGMELHLIHYSYGVNSTEKGDLSSESTVSRIRTEHFPLTLESARPSHTSQYLCASSFRGLAEAFFGQGTRLTVV.

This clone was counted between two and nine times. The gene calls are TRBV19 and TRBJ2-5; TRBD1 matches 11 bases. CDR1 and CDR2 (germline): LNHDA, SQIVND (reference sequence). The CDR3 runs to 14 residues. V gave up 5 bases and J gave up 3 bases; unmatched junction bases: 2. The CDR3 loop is CASSWGQGEETQYF. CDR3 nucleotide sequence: TGTGCCAGTAGTTGGGGACAGGGGGAAGAGACCCAGTACTTC.